These 22 T cell receptor beta chains originate from one sample sequenced in a study of early T cells in non-severe SARS-CoV-2 infection. MiXCR, applied by TCRdb to the 5' RACE reads, yields one record per CDR3 protein. The sample has about 50,000 distinct CDR3 sequences; less than 7.5% are singletons. The sample consisted of whole blood, taken at baseline. These receptors were taken from an adult who was a healthcare worker with PCR-confirmed SARS-CoV-2 infection or an uninfected control (not recorded which).

This clonotype has at least ten counts. This chain links TRBV7-2 with TRBJ2-1, with 10 bases that match TRBD2. J lost 4 bases, V lost 5 bases, and 11 bases had no gene match. Per the germline V gene, CDR1 is SGHTA and CDR2 is FQGNSA. This CDR3 region has 17 residues. DNA of the CDR3: TGTGCCAGCAGCCTGTTAGCGGGGGGCTCAACTTACAATGAGCAGTTCTTC. Translated: CASSLLAGGSTYNEQFF.

This clonotype was observed many times. The chain has TRBV14 and TRBJ1-2, with TRBD1 matching over 7 bases. Trimming removed 4 bases from V and 13 bases from J; junction bases left unmatched: 12. CDR3 length: 13 residues. Germline V gene sequence: CDR1 SGHDN, CDR2 FVKESK. The CDR3 bases are TGTGCCAGCAGCCCCCAACGGACAGGAGCGTCCACCTTC. Amino acid sequence: CASSPQRTGASTF.

This clonotype was recorded at least ten times. The rearrangement joins TRBV5-6 to TRBJ2-1; the D is unclear. The length of the CDR3 is 11 residues. Looked up from germline, CDR1 is SGHDT and CDR2 is YYEEEE. The V gene lost 3 bases and the J gene lost 2 bases, with 0 bases spanning the gap. The CDR3 nucleotides read TGTGCCAGCAGCTCCTACAATGAGCAGTTCTTC. As protein: CASSSYNEQFF.

This clonotype was picked up a small number of times. The V call is TRBV27, the J call TRBJ2-3; D gene uncertain. V was clipped by 3 bases and J by 5 bases, with 15 bases between them. Germline V gives CDR1 MNHEY, CDR2 SMNVEV (reference sequence). The CDR3 sequence is 15 residues long. CDR3: CASSFFGPERDTQYF. Here the CDR3 DNA reads TGTGCCAGCAGTTTTTTCGGGCCTGAGCGAGATACGCAGTATTTT.

V and J are TRBV2 and TRBJ1-1; 7 bases align to TRBD1. The V gene end was trimmed by 3 bases and the J gene end by 2 bases; junction bases not matched to a gene: 3. Germline V gives CDR1 SNHLY, CDR2 FYNNEI. The CDR3 has 14 residues. CDR3 coding DNA: TGTGCCAGCAGTGATGAAGGGGGCAACACTGAAGCTTTCTTT. Translation gives CASSDEGGNTEAFF.

This clonotype has a handful of counts. The rearrangement joins TRBV28 to TRBJ2-7; the D gene could be TRBD1 or TRBD2 (5 bases each). CDR1 and CDR2 (germline): MDHEN, SYDVKM. This CDR3 comprises 13 residues. Trimming took off 7 bases at V and 0 bases at J, with 10 bases between the two ends. CDR3: CASNGTPSYEQYF. DNA of the CDR3: TGTGCCAGCAATGGGACGCCCTCCTACGAGCAGTACTTC.

This clonotype was seen repeatedly, ten times or more. The rearrangement uses TRBV20-1 and TRBJ2-5; TRBD2 matches at 10 bases. Germline trimming cut 3 bases from V and 4 bases from J; bases unmatched to any gene: 5. CDR3 size: 14 residues. Germline V gene lookup returns CDR1 DFQATT and CDR2 SNEGSKA (reference sequence). Here the CDR3 reads CSASLAGVRETQYF. Written as DNA, the CDR3 is TGCAGTGCTAGCCTAGCGGGGGTGCGAGAGACCCAGTACTTC.

This clonotype was seen only a few times. This chain joins TRBV18 and TRBJ1-3, with 7 bases lining up with TRBD1. The V gene's germline CDR1 is KGHSH and CDR2 LQKENI. The V gene end was trimmed by 0 bases and the J gene end by 3 bases; junction bases not matched to a gene: 5. The CDR3 has 16 residues. The CDR3 sequence: CASSPPSTGVGNTIYF. The CDR3 DNA is TGTGCCAGCTCACCACCGAGTACAGGGGTTGGAAACACCATATATTTT.

This CDR3 is CASSYEVAGDEQFF. CDR3 in DNA: TGTGCCAGCAGCTACGAGGTAGCGGGGGATGAGCAGTTCTTC. This sequence joins TRBV7-9 and TRBJ2-1, with 9 positions matching TRBD2. J lost 8 bases, V lost 4 bases, and 6 bases had no gene match. This CDR3 region has 14 residues. In germline, CDR1 is SEHNR, CDR2 FQNEAQ (reference sequence).

This clonotype was observed at least ten times. J is TRBJ2-2 and V is TRBV4-3; the D call may be TRBD1 or TRBD2 (6 bases each). V lost 8 bases and J lost 0, with 16 bases in between. There are 16 residues in the CDR3. Germline V gene sequence: CDR1 LGHNA, CDR2 YSLEER. The CDR3 region is CASALRRGANTGELFF. The CDR3 nucleotides read TGCGCCAGCGCCCTAAGGAGGGGGGCGAACACCGGGGAGCTGTTTTTT.

This clonotype appeared many times. The chain couples TRBV7-2 to TRBJ2-5, with TRBD1 matching over 8 bases. J gave up 5 bases and V 5 bases, and 10 bases lay outside the gene matches. Per the germline V gene, CDR1 is SGHTA and CDR2 is FQGNSA. The CDR3 loop spans 15 amino acids. This chain's CDR3 is CASSLQGVMAETQYF. In DNA form, the CDR3 reads TGTGCCAGCAGCCTACAGGGGGTAATGGCGGAGACCCAGTACTTC.

This clonotype was recorded at least ten times. The gene calls are TRBV7-9 and TRBJ2-1; D is unresolved. CDR3 length: 11 amino acids. V lost 1 base and J lost 6, with 1 base in between. Germline values: CDR1 SEHNR, CDR2 FQNEAQ (reference sequence). The CDR3 here is CASSLGNEQFF. In nucleotides, the CDR3 is TGTGCCAGCAGCTTAGGCAATGAGCAGTTCTTC.

This clonotype was counted only a few times. The chain combines TRBV3-1 with TRBJ1-1; D is undetermined. Per germline, CDR1 LGHDT and CDR2 YNNKEL (reference sequence). Between the trimmed V and J ends, which lost 1 base and 5 bases, there was a span of 11 bases. The CDR3 contains 14 residues. The DNA of the CDR3 is TGTGCCAGCAGCCAAGGTCATCGCGGTACTGAAGCTTTCTTT. It is translated as CASSQGHRGTEAFF.

This clonotype has just a few counts. The rearrangement links TRBV28 to TRBJ1-4; TRBD1 might be the D (6 bases). Germline CDR1 reads MDHEN; CDR2 reads SYDVKM. The V gene lost 4 bases and the J gene lost 7 bases, with 10 bases spanning the gap. The CDR3 runs 13 residues. The CDR3 here is CASSSGGSEKLFF. For the CDR3, the DNA is TGTGCCAGCAGTTCGGGGGGCTCTGAAAAACTGTTTTTT. The full variable domain, rest sourced from reference TRBV28 and TRBJ1-4, is DVKVTQSSRYLVKRTGEKVFLECVQDMDHENMFWYRQDPGLGLRLIYFSYDVKMKEKGDIPEGYSVSREKKERFSLILESASTNQTSMYLCASSSGGSEKLFFGSGTQLSVL.

This clonotype was seen many times. The chain couples TRBV5-1 to TRBJ2-1, with D possibly called TRBD1 or TRBD2 (7 bases each). V was trimmed by 4 bases and J by 7 bases, leaving 21 bases between them. CDR3 length: 16 amino acids. The germline gives CDR1 SGHRS, CDR2 YFSETQ. In DNA form, the CDR3 reads TGCGCCAGCAGCCGCGCGTTAGGCGGGGGACAGAATGAGCAGTTCTTC. It codes for CASSRALGGGQNEQFF. Looking up the rest from reference TRBV5-1 and TRBJ2-1 gives the full variable domain: KAGVTQTPRYLIKTRGQQVTLSCSPISGHRSVSWYQQTPGQGLQFLFEYFSETQRNKGNFPGRFSGRQFSNSRSEMNVSTLELGDSALYLCASSRALGGGQNEQFFGPGTRLTVL.

A single count supports this clonotype. It may be a read error: a sequence one base away is much more abundant. The rearrangement joins TRBV7-6 to TRBJ2-3, with D unclear. This CDR3 spans 16 amino acids. Germline CDR1 is SGHVS and CDR2 is FNYEAQ. The CDR3 bases are TGTGTCAGCAGCTTAGCACAGCGTACTAGCACAGATACGCAGTATTTT. Translating gives CVSSLAQRTSTDTQYF. The full variable domain, rest sourced from reference TRBV7-6 and TRBJ2-3, is GAGVSQSPRYKVTKRGQDVALRCDPISGHVSLYWYRQALGQGPEFLTYFNYEAQQDKSGLPNDRFSAERPEGSISTLTIQRTEQRDSAMYRCVSSLAQRTSTDTQYFGPGTRLTVL.

This clonotype was counted at least ten times. The rearrangement joins TRBV6-5 to TRBJ1-1; D gene unclear. This CDR3 comprises 12 residues. Trimming removed 5 bases at V and 5 bases at J, with 9 bases between. CDR1 and CDR2 from the germline V gene are MNHEY and SVGAGI. The CDR3 reads CASSALGTEAFF. The CDR3 nucleotides read TGTGCCAGCAGTGCCCTTGGGACTGAAGCTTTCTTT.

There are many counts of this clonotype. The rearrangement joins TRBV19 to TRBJ1-2; D might be TRBD1 (5 bases). This CDR3 spans 13 amino acids. The V gene's germline CDR1 is LNHDA and CDR2 SQIVND (reference sequence). Trimming took off 1 base at V and 7 bases at J, with 10 bases between the two ends. The CDR3 DNA reads as TGTGCCAGTAGTATAGGGCAGGGTGGTGGCTACACCTTC. Protein product: CASSIGQGGGYTF.

This clonotype was observed many times. J is TRBJ2-1 and V is TRBV5-1; tentatively, D is TRBD1 (6 bases). Germline V CDR1 and CDR2: SGHRS, YFSETQ. Deletions cut 1 base from V and 2 bases from J, with 10 bases between. The CDR3 is 15 amino acids. CDR3 sequence (DNA): TGCGCCAGCAGCTTGTCCAGGGGTACCTACAATGAGCAGTTCTTC. Translating it yields CASSLSRGTYNEQFF.

This clonotype was seen repeatedly, ten times or more. The chain is built from TRBV13 and TRBJ1-1; possible D gene TRBD1, 6 bases. Trimming took off 1 base at V and 3 bases at J, with 9 bases between the two ends. The CDR3 has 14 residues. Germline CDR1 is PRHDT and CDR2 is FYEKMQ (reference sequence). The CDR3 sequence: CASSLDTGHTEAFF. In DNA form, the CDR3 reads TGTGCCAGCAGCTTAGACACAGGGCACACTGAAGCTTTCTTT.

The sample holds many counts of this clonotype. The chain has TRBV12-3 or TRBV12-4 and TRBJ2-3; TRBD2 matches 12 bases. The CDR3 length is 19 residues. The V and J ends lost 2 bases and 2 bases, in that order; junction bases with no gene match: 11. The CDR3 region is CASSLSASGGATATDTQYF. The DNA of the CDR3 is TGTGCCAGCAGTTTATCTGCTAGCGGGGGGGCGACCGCCACAGATACGCAGTATTTT.

The chain links TRBV11-2 to TRBJ2-1; D remains unclear. Trimming pared 1 base from V and 0 bases from J, leaving 4 bases between. The CDR3 loop spans 14 amino acids. Looked up from germline, CDR1 is SGHAT and CDR2 is FQNNGV. This CDR3 reads CASSLGLSYNEQFF. DNA for the CDR3: TGTGCCAGCAGCTTAGGTCTCTCCTACAATGAGCAGTTCTTC.